The entry below describes one T cell receptor (beta chain). The sample has other DNA sequences that encode this CDR3 too. This entry belongs to a study of shared clonotypes between healthy human individuals. Germline-derived CDR1 and CDR2 are KGHSH and LQKENI. V lost 1 base, J lost 2 bases, and 5 bases stayed unmatched. The CDR3 totals 16 residues. Here immunoSEQ multiplex PCR was the method, and the copy in TCRdb shows in-frame clones only, minus some. Altogether roughly 2.5 million clones are present, roughly 92% being singletons, with the ten largest covering roughly 0.13%. Sequences were obtained from naive CD4+ T cells sorted from blood. Subset denoted: CD45RA+ positively selected. This TCR came from a young man in good health. V and J are TRBV18 and TRBJ1-5; 7 bases are shared with TRBD1. The CDR3 loop reads CASSPQGAVGNQPQHF. Written as DNA, the CDR3 is TGTGCCAGCTCACCACAGGGGGCGGTCGGCAATCAGCCCCAGCATTTT.